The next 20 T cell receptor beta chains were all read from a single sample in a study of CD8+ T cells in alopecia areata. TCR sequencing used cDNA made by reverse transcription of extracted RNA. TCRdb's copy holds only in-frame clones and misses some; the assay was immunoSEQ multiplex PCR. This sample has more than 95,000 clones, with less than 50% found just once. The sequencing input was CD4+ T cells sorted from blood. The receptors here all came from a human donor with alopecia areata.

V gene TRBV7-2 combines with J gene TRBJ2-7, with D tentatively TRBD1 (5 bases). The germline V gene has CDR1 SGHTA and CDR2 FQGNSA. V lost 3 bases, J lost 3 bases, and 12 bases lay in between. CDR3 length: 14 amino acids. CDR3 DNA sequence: TGTGCCAGCAGCTTGGGGCAGGTGGGCTACGAGCAGTACTTC. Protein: CASSLGQVGYEQYF.

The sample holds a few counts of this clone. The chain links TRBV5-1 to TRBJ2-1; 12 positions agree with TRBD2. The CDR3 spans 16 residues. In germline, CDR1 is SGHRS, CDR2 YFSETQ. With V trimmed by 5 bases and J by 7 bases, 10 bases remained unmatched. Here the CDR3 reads CASRSRLAGEGNEQFF. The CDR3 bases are TGCGCCAGCAGGTCAAGACTAGCGGGAGAAGGTAATGAGCAGTTCTTC. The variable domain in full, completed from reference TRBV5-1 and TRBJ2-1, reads KAGVTQTPRYLIKTRGQQVTLSCSPISGHRSVSWYQQTPGQGLQFLFEYFSETQRNKGNFPGRFSGRQFSNSRSEMNVSTLELGDSALYLCASRSRLAGEGNEQFFGPGTRLTVL.

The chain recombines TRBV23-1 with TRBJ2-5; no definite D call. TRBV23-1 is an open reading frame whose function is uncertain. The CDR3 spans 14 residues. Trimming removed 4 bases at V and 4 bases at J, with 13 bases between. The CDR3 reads CASSRPGLSETQYF. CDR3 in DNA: TGCGCCAGCAGTCGTCCAGGTTTATCAGAGACCCAGTACTTC.

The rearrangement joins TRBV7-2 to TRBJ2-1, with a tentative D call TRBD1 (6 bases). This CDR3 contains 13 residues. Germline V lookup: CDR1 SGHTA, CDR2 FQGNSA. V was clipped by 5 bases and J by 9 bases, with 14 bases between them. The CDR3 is CASSPAGASEQFF. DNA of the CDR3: TGTGCCAGCAGCCCGGCAGGGGCCTCTGAGCAGTTCTTC.

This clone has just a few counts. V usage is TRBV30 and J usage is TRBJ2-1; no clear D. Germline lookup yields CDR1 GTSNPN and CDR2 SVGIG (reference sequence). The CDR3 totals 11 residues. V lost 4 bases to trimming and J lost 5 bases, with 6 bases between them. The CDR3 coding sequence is TGTGCCTGGACCCAGAACAATGAGCAGTTCTTC. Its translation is CAWTQNNEQFF.

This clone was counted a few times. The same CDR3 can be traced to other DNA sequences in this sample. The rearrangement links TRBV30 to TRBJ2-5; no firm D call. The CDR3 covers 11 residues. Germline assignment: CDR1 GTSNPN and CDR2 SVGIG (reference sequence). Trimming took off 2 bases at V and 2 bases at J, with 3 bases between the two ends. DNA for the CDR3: TGTGCCTGGAGTCCTCAAGAGACCCAGTACTTC. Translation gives CAWSPQETQYF. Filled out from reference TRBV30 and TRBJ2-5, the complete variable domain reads SQTIHQWPATLVQPVGSPLSLECTVEGTSNPNLYWYRQAAGRGLQLLFYSVGIGQISSEVPQNLSASRPQDRQFILSSKKLLLSDSGFYLCAWSPQETQYFGPGTRLLVL.

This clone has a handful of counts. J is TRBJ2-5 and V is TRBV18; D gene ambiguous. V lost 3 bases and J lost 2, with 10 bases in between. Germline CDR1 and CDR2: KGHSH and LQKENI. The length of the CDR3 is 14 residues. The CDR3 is CASSPLGRQETQYF. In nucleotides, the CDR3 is TGTGCCAGCTCACCTCTAGGGCGGCAAGAGACCCAGTACTTC.

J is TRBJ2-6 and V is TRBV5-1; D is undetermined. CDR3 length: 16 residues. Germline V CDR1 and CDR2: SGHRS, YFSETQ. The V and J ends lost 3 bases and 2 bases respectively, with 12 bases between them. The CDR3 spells CASSSRWAAGANVLTF. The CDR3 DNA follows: TGCGCCAGCAGCTCCCGCTGGGCCGCTGGGGCCAACGTCCTGACTTTC.

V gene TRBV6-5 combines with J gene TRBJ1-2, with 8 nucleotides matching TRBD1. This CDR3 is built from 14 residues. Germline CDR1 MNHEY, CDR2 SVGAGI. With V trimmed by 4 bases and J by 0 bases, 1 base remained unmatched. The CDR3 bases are TGTGCCAGCAGTTTGGACAGGGCTAACTATGGCTACACCTTC. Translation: CASSLDRANYGYTF.

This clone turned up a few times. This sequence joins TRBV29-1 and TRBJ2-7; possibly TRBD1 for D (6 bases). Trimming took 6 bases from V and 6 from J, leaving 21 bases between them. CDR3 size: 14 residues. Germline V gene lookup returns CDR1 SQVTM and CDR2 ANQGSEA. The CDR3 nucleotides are TGCAGCGTCAGTCAACAGGGTTATGGCAGCGAGCAGTACTTC. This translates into CSVSQQGYGSEQYF.

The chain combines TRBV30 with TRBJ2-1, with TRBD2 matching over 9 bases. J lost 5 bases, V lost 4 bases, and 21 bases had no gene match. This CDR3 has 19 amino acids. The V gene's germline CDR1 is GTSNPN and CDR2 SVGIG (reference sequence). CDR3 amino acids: CAWTSGDQGDPRWDNEQFF. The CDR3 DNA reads TGTGCCTGGACTAGCGGGGATCAGGGGGATCCTCGATGGGACAATGAGCAGTTCTTC.

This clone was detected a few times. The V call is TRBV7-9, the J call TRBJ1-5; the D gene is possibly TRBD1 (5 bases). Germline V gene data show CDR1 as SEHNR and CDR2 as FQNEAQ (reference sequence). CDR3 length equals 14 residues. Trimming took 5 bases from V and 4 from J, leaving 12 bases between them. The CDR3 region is CASSRGHMNQPQHF. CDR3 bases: TGTGCCAGCAGCCGCGGACATATGAATCAGCCCCAGCATTTT.

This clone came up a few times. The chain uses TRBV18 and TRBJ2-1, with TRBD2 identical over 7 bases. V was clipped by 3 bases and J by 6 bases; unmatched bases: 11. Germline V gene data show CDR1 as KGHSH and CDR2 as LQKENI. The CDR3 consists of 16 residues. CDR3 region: CASSPRSSGRGNEQFF. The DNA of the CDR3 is TGTGCCAGCTCACCTCGGTCTAGCGGCCGTGGCAATGAGCAGTTCTTC.

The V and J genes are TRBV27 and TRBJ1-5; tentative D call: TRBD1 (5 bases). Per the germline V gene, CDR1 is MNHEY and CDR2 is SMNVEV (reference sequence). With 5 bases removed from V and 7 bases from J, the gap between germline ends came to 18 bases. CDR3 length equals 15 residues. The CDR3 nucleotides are TGTGCCAGCAGTAGGGGCGAGGATCGTAAACAGCCCCAGCATTTT. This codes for CASSRGEDRKQPQHF.

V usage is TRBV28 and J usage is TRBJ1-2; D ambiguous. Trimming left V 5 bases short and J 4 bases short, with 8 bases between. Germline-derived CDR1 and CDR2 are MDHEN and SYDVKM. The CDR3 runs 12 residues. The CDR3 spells CASSSPSYGYTF. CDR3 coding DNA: TGTGCCAGCAGTAGCCCGTCCTATGGCTACACCTTC.

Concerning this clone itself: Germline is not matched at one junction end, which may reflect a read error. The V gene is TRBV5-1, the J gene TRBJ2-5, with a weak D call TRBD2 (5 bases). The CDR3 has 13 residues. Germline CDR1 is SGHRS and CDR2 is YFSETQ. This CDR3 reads CASSFGLQGTQYF. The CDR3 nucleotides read TGCGCCAGCAGCTTTGGACTGCAAGGGACCCAGTACTTC.

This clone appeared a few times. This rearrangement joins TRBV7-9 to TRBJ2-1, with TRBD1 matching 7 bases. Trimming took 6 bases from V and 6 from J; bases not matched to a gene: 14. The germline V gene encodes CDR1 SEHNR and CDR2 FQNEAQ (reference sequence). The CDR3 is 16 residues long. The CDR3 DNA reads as TGTGCCAGCAGGCGTGTTGAAACAGGGGATGGCAATGAGCAGTTCTTC. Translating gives CASRRVETGDGNEQFF.

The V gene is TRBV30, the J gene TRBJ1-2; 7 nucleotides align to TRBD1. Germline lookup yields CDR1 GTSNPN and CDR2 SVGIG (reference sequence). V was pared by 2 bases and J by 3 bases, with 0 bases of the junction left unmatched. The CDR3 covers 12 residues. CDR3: CAWSTGDYGYTF. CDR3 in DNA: TGTGCCTGGAGTACAGGGGACTATGGCTACACCTTC. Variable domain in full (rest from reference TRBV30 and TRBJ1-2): SQTIHQWPATLVQPVGSPLSLECTVEGTSNPNLYWYRQAAGRGLQLLFYSVGIGQISSEVPQNLSASRPQDRQFILSSKKLLLSDSGFYLCAWSTGDYGYTFGSGTRLTVV.

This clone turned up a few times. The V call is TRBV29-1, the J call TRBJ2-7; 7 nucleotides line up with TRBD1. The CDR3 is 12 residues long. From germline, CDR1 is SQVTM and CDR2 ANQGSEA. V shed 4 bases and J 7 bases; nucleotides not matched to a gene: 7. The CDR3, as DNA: TGCAGCGTTGTGGACAGGTCTCGGGAGCAGTACTTC. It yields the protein CSVVDRSREQYF.

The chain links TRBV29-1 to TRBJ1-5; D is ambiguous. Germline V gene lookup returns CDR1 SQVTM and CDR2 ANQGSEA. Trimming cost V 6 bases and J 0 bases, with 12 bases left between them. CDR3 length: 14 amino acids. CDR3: CSVGAQYSNQPQHF. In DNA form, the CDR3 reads TGCAGCGTCGGAGCCCAGTATAGCAATCAGCCCCAGCATTTT.